This TCR beta chain is drawn from a study of blood T cell repertoires in COVID-19. Turning to the study itself: Sites in the United States, Italy and Spain provided acute and convalescent COVID-19 samples.

CDR1 is MDHEN and CDR2 is SYDVKM in the germline V gene. The CDR3 runs 16 residues. V gave up 4 bases and J gave up 0 bases, with 16 bases separating them. Original handling: Estimates of nucleated cell counts were drawn from the amplification of reference gene primers. The table came from immunoSEQ multiplex PCR; TCRdb's copy has only in-frame clones and leaves some out. V, J and clone size reflect that table, while D and trimming were determined from the DNA. Of about 160,000 clones detected, 65% to 90% appear once; the ten largest clones hold roughly 3.4%. The source material was peripheral blood. V and J are TRBV28 and TRBJ2-7; D is unresolved. The source is a man between 65 and 85 years old with acute or convalescent COVID-19. This CDR3 is CASSYPPQFRSYEQYF. CDR3 sequence (DNA): TGTGCCAGCAGTTACCCCCCTCAGTTCCGCTCCTACGAGCAGTACTTC.